This TCR beta chain was profiled in a study of blood T cell repertoires in COVID-19. Turning to the study itself: Sites across the United States, Italy and Spain contributed samples from acute and convalescent COVID-19. In each case, the material was cDNA or gDNA derived from T cells, B-cell-depleted T cells, or PBMCs.

As for this clone: Sequence at one end of the junction differs from germline and may be a read error.

Germline V gene sequence: CDR1 SSHAT, CDR2 FNYEAQ (reference sequence). This CDR3 is 12 amino acids long. Here immunoSEQ multiplex PCR was the method, and the copy in TCRdb shows in-frame clones only, minus some. The repertoire consists of tens of thousands of clones, with approximately 84% occurring once and the leading ten covering 15% to 20%. The sample comprised peripheral blood. The clonotype originates from a human donor with active COVID-19. The donor label of this sample is uncertain. The rearrangement joins TRBV7-7 to TRBJ2-1, with a tentative D call TRBD1 (6 bases). The CDR3 coding sequence is TGTGCTAGCAGCGCAGGGGCGGATGAGCAGTTCTTC. Amino acid sequence: CASSAGADEQFF.